This note documents a single TCR beta chain sequence. What it recognizes is unknown. Sequencing of TCR beta was undertaken in CD8+ and CD4+ T cells derived from blood. FACS was used to enrich TEMRA cells, whereas the CD8+ and CD4+ T cells were obtained by negative isolation. Random hexamers were used to reverse transcribe an amount of about 0.5 to 1 ug RNA. The authors amplified TCR beta CDR3 across 54 Vbeta and 13 Jbeta using immunoSEQ multiplex PCR. Each CDR3 protein gets one entry after TCRdb re-called the immunoSEQ multiplex PCR reads with MiXCR. Among 400,000 or so distinct CDR3 sequences, more than 80% were seen once, and the ten largest hold approximately 0.12%. These data originate in a study of CD8 T cells in Susac syndrome. General observations from the study: As the study acknowledged, the number of individuals in its TCR sequencing and HLA analysis was relatively small.

Germline V gives CDR1 SGHVS, CDR2 FNYEAQ. The CDR3 extends over 16 amino acids. The V segment lost 1 base and the J segment 6 bases; nucleotides outside the gene matches: 8. The TCR comes from a human donor with multiple sclerosis. The specimen was CD8+ T cells from PBMCs. This chain joins TRBV7-6 and TRBJ2-1; TRBD2 aligns across 8 bases. CDR3 region: CASSLDVAGSGNEQFF. The CDR3 DNA is TGTGCCAGCAGCTTAGATGTAGCGGGATCCGGCAATGAGCAGTTCTTC.